Sequencing of this T cell receptor beta chain was carried out in a study of blood T cell repertoires in COVID-19. Turning to the study itself: COVID-19 samples from acute and convalescent phases originated in the United States, Italy and Spain. From T cells, B-cell-depleted T cells, or PBMCs came the material, which was cDNA or gDNA.

Profiling relied on immunoSEQ multiplex PCR, and the TCRdb table lists in-frame clones only, not all of them. The table has 200,000 to 250,000 clones, about four fifths seen once. The CDR3 covers 17 residues. With V trimmed by 4 bases and J by 2 bases, 9 bases remained unmatched. Germline values: CDR1 SGHNT, CDR2 YENEEA. The chain joins TRBV11-3 to TRBJ1-3, with 9 bases lining up with TRBD1. This clonotype was sampled from a woman aged 40 to 50 who had recovered from COVID-19. The specimen sequenced was PBMCs or T cells enriched from blood (not recorded which). CDR3 sequence reads: CASSYGQGRYAGNTIYF. The CDR3 DNA reads TGTGCCAGCAGCTACGGACAGGGGAGATATGCTGGAAACACCATATATTTT.